A single sample is the source of the 22 T cell receptor beta chains below, sequenced in a study of T cells in Graves' hyperthyroidism and ophthalmopathy. Researchers amplified the TCR beta CDR3 regions from RNA transcripts. HTBI primers were the set used in a first-round RT-PCR of the TCR CDR3. MiXCR, run by TCRdb on the multiplex PCR reads, gives a single entry per CDR3 protein. The sample consists of about 350,000 distinct CDR3 sequences, approximately 16% of them appearing once. Sequenced material: blood. The receptors originated from a woman aged 60-75 years with Graves' ophthalmopathy.

This clonotype was detected a few times. The CDR3 DNA follows: TGTGCCAGCAGTGGGCGGTCTTTTAATTCACCCCTCCACTTT. It encodes CASSGRSFNSPLHF. This chain joins TRBV6-1 and TRBJ1-6; D gene ambiguous. CDR3 length equals 14 residues. V gave up 4 bases and J gave up 6 bases, with 10 bases separating them. Germline loops: CDR1 MNHNS, CDR2 SASEGT.

A few counts support this clonotype. The J gene is TRBJ1-2, the V gene TRBV6-9; D uncertain. The CDR3 is 14 amino acids. V lost 2 bases to trimming and J lost 7 bases, with 14 bases between them. The germline V gene encodes CDR1 MNHGY and CDR2 SVAAGI. The CDR3 is CASSYGGSLSGYTF. The CDR3 DNA is TGTGCCAGCAGTTATGGAGGGAGTCTCAGTGGCTACACCTTC.

This clonotype was seen ten or more times. The chain has TRBV12-3 or TRBV12-4 and TRBJ2-1, with 8 bases fitting TRBD2. The CDR3 consists of 15 residues. Trimming cost V 5 bases and J 4 bases; bases outside gene matches: 7. The CDR3 region is CASSADRGGYNEQFF. CDR3 DNA: TGTGCCAGCAGTGCCGACCGCGGGGGGTACAATGAGCAGTTCTTC.

This clonotype was picked up many times. The J gene is TRBJ2-3, the V gene TRBV12-3 or TRBV12-4, with TRBD2 matching 7 bases. The CDR3 totals 17 residues. V gave up 3 bases and J gave up 4 bases; unmatched junction bases: 13. CDR3 loop: CASSFRLGGPIADTQYF. The CDR3 bases are TGTGCCAGCAGTTTTAGGTTGGGAGGGCCGATCGCAGATACGCAGTATTTT.

The V and J genes are TRBV3-1 and TRBJ2-1, with 12 positions matching TRBD2. CDR1 is LGHDT and CDR2 is YNNKEL in the germline V gene (reference sequence). This CDR3 is 14 amino acids long. J gave up 8 bases and V 4 bases, and 3 bases lay outside the gene matches. The CDR3 DNA sequence: TGTGCCAGCAGCCGTCTAGCGGGAGGGCATGAGCAGTTCTTC. Its protein is CASSRLAGGHEQFF.

The gene calls are TRBV5-4 and TRBJ1-1, with 7 nucleotides matching TRBD1. Germline V gene sequence: CDR1 SGHNT, CDR2 YYREEE (reference sequence). This CDR3 spans 13 amino acids. The trim removed 7 bases at V and 3 bases at J, leaving 6 bases unmatched. CDR3 nucleotide sequence: TGTGCCAGCCGACAGGGTCGGGACACTGAAGCTTTCTTT. As protein: CASRQGRDTEAFF.

To note about this clonotype: One base away lies a much larger clone, so this may be a sequencing read error. This chain connects TRBV11-2 to TRBJ2-5, with D perhaps being TRBD1 or TRBD2 (5 bases each). The V gene's germline CDR1 is SGHAT and CDR2 FQNNGV. The CDR3 is 15 residues long. The CDR3 loop is CASSQDPGAGEPQYF. CDR3 coding DNA: TGCGCCAGCAGCCAAGATCCCGGGGCAGGAGAGCCCCAGTACTTC.

This sequence joins TRBV19 and TRBJ2-7; no firm D call. V dropped 6 bases and J dropped 3 bases, with 15 bases sitting between them. Germline V CDR1 and CDR2: LNHDA, SQIVND (reference sequence). The CDR3 contains 14 residues. This chain's CDR3 is CASRSSRQSYEQYF. DNA for the CDR3: TGTGCCAGTAGGAGTAGTCGGCAGAGCTACGAGCAGTACTTC.

The sample holds many counts of this clonotype. The J gene is TRBJ2-1, the V gene TRBV11-3; TRBD2 matches at 11 bases. The CDR3 is 15 amino acids. The V and J ends lost 3 bases and 5 bases, in that order; junction bases with no gene match: 3. Germline V gene data show CDR1 as SGHNT and CDR2 as YENEEA. The CDR3 DNA follows: TGTGCCAGCAGCTTGACTAGCGGGGACCACAATGAGCAGTTCTTC. This translates into CASSLTSGDHNEQFF.

The table lists this clonotype with many counts. The CDR3 here is CASSSGAHTEAFF. DNA for the CDR3: TGCGCCAGCAGCAGTGGCGCTCACACTGAAGCTTTCTTT. The chain joins TRBV5-1 to TRBJ1-1; D is ambiguous. The CDR3 contains 13 residues. V was pared by 4 bases and J by 3 bases, with 10 bases between. The germline gives CDR1 SGHRS, CDR2 YFSETQ. The variable domain in full, completed from reference TRBV5-1 and TRBJ1-1, reads KAGVTQTPRYLIKTRGQQVTLSCSPISGHRSVSWYQQTPGQGLQFLFEYFSETQRNKGNFPGRFSGRQFSNSRSEMNVSTLELGDSALYLCASSSGAHTEAFFGQGTRLTVV.

In this sample, this clonotype turned up many times. The chain uses TRBV5-1 and TRBJ2-3; no definite D call. The CDR3 is made up of 15 amino acids. Germline CDR1 is SGHRS and CDR2 is YFSETQ. Trimming pared 1 base from V and 1 base from J, leaving 10 bases between. CDR3 in amino acids: CASSLMAARTDTQYF. The CDR3 DNA is TGCGCCAGCAGCTTGATGGCAGCCCGCACAGATACGCAGTATTTT.

This clonotype was observed at least ten times. The chain has TRBV28 and TRBJ1-2; D call uncertain. Germline V lookup: CDR1 MDHEN, CDR2 SYDVKM. The CDR3 length is 12 residues. With 5 bases removed from V and 8 bases from J, the gap between germline ends came to 12 bases. CDR3 protein: CASSVREAGYTF. CDR3 DNA sequence: TGTGCCAGCAGTGTCAGAGAGGCGGGCTACACCTTC.

This clonotype was seen ten or more times. The rearrangement joins TRBV12-3 or TRBV12-4 to TRBJ2-5; TRBD2 aligns across 10 bases. This CDR3 region has 15 residues. V shed 4 bases and J 5 bases; nucleotides not matched to a gene: 7. The CDR3 is CASSSGLAETETQYF. CDR3 bases: TGTGCCAGCAGTTCCGGACTAGCGGAGACGGAGACCCAGTACTTC.

In its sample, this clonotype was seen many times. The V and J genes are TRBV7-3 and TRBJ2-2; TRBD2 aligns across 7 bases. CDR1 SGHTA and CDR2 FQGTGA come from the germline V gene. With 5 bases clipped from V and 5 bases from J, the junction kept 5 bases outside the gene matches. This CDR3 contains 14 residues. In nucleotides, the CDR3 is TGTGCCAGCAGCAAAGGGAGGGTAACCGGGGAGCTGTTTTTT. Residues: CASSKGRVTGELFF.

The table lists this clonotype with many counts. The V and J genes are TRBV7-2 and TRBJ2-1; D is unresolved. CDR3 length: 11 amino acids. Germline values: CDR1 SGHTA, CDR2 FQGNSA. The V and J ends lost 2 bases and 8 bases respectively, with 4 bases between them. The DNA of the CDR3 is TGTGCCAGCAGCTTAATCGATGAGCAGTTCTTC. Its protein is CASSLIDEQFF.

This clonotype was seen many times. The chain joins TRBV11-3 to TRBJ2-7; 8 bases are a match to TRBD2. The CDR3 runs to 15 residues. Trimming at V came to 1 base and at J to 2 bases, leaving 4 bases not matched to a gene. Germline V gene data show CDR1 as SGHNT and CDR2 as YENEEA. The CDR3 nucleotides are TGTGCCAGCAGCTTAGGACTAGCGCCGGCCTACGAGCAGTACTTC. The encoded protein is CASSLGLAPAYEQYF.

This clonotype was observed many times. The rearrangement uses TRBV12-3 or TRBV12-4 and TRBJ2-3, with 8 bases aligning to TRBD1. There are 14 residues in the CDR3. V lost 8 bases to trimming and J lost 4 bases; unmatched junction nucleotides: 8. The CDR3 DNA reads TGTGCCAGCGAGAGGTCAGGGGGCGCAGATACGCAGTATTTT. Translating gives CASERSGGADTQYF.

This clonotype was seen many times. The V call is TRBV5-8, the J call TRBJ2-2, with a weak D call TRBD1 (5 bases). Trimming left V 0 bases short and J 0 bases short, with 6 bases between. The CDR3 covers 15 residues. From germline, CDR1 is SGHTS and CDR2 YDEGEE. The DNA of the CDR3 is TGTGCCAGCAGCTTGGCCAGGGCGAACACCGGGGAGCTGTTTTTT. Amino acids: CASSLARANTGELFF. Full variable domain (remainder filled in from reference TRBV5-8 and TRBJ2-2): EAGVTQSPTHLIKTRGQQATLRCSPISGHTSVYWYQQALGLGLQFLLWYDEGEERNRGNFPPRFSGRQFPNYSSELNVNALELEDSALYLCASSLARANTGELFFGEGSRLTVL.

A note on this clonotype: This clone may be a read error of a much larger clone one base away. J is TRBJ2-7 and V is TRBV7-9; no clear D gene. CDR1 is SEHNR and CDR2 is FQNEAQ in the germline V gene (reference sequence). CDR3 length: 12 amino acids. V was shortened by 6 bases and J by 3 bases, with 9 bases between the two germline ends. CDR3 sequence: CASRPVNYEQYF. CDR3 DNA sequence: TGTGCCAGCAGGCCCGTCAACTACGAGCAGTACTTC.

In this sample, this clonotype turned up a few times. The V gene is TRBV29-1, the J gene TRBJ2-7; D perhaps matches TRBD1 (5 bases). V was clipped by 3 bases and J by 1 base, with 10 bases between them. The CDR3 runs 13 residues. Germline CDR1 and CDR2: SQVTM and ANQGSEA. The CDR3 region is CSVDITGSYEQYF. CDR3 DNA sequence: TGCAGCGTTGACATTACAGGATCCTACGAGCAGTACTTC.

This clonotype was detected only a few times. This rearrangement joins TRBV16 to TRBJ2-1; D perhaps matches TRBD2 (6 bases). The CDR3 runs to 15 residues. Per the germline V gene, CDR1 is KGHSY and CDR2 is FQNENV. V was pared by 0 bases and J by 7 bases, with 13 bases between. CDR3 sequence (DNA): TGTGCCAGCAGCCAATCGGAGGCAGGGAGGAATGAGCAGTTCTTC. Translation: CASSQSEAGRNEQFF.

The chain links TRBV30 to TRBJ2-2, with 8 bases aligning to TRBD1. The germline V gene has CDR1 GTSNPN and CDR2 SVGIG (reference sequence). The CDR3 sequence is 14 residues long. V was pared by 4 bases and J by 6 bases, with 7 bases of the junction left unmatched. The CDR3 region is CAWKLDREAGELFF. CDR3 coding DNA: TGTGCCTGGAAGCTGGACAGGGAGGCCGGGGAGCTGTTTTTT. Together with reference TRBV30 and TRBJ2-2, the CDR3 gives the full variable domain: SQTIHQWPATLVQPVGSPLSLECTVEGTSNPNLYWYRQAAGRGLQLLFYSVGIGQISSEVPQNLSASRPQDRQFILSSKKLLLSDSGFYLCAWKLDREAGELFFGEGSRLTVL.